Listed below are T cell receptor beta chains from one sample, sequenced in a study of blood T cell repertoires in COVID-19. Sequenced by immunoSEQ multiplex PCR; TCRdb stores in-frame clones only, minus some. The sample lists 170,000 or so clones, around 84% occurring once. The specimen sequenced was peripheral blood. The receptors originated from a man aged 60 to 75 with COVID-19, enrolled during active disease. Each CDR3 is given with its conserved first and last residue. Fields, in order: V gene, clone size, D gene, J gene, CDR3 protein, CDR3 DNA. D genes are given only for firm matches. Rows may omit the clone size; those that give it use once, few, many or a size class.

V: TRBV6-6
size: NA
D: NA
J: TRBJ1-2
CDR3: CASRYIQEYYGYTF
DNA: TGTGCCAGCAGGTATATCCAGGAATACTATGGCTACACCTTC

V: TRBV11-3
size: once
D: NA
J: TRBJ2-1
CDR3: CASSWSGGSSYNEQFF
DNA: TGTGCCAGCAGCTGGTCGGGGGGCAGCTCCTACAATGAGCAGTTCTTC

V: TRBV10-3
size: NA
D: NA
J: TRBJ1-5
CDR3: CAISESKAGGNQPQHF
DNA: TGTGCCATCAGTGAGTCGAAGGCGGGGGGCAATCAGCCCCAGCATTTT

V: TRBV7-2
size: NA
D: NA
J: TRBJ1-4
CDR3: CASSSSYGVATNEKLFF
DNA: TGTGCCAGCAGCTCATCATACGGAGTCGCAACTAATGAAAAACTGTTTTTT

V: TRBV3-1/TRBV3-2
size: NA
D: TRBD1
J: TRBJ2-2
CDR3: CASSGHRGANTGELFF
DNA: TGTGCCAGCAGCGGTCACAGGGGGGCGAACACCGGGGAGCTGTTTTTT

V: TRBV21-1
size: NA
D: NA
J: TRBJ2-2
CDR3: CASSKGGGQPNTGELFF
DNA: TGTGCCAGCAGCAAAGGAGGGGGACAGCCCAACACCGGGGAGCTGTTTTTT

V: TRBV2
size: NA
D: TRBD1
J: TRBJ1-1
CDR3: CASSVPTGVNTEAFF
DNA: TGTGCCAGCAGTGTCCCGACAGGGGTGAACACTGAAGCTTTCTTT

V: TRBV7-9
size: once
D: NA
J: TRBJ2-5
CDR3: CASSLAVLEETQYF
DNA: TGTGCCAGCAGCTTAGCGGTTCTAGAAGAGACCCAGTACTTC

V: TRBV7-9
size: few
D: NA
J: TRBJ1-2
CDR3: CASSTQGLGYTF
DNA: TGTGCCAGCAGCACACAGGGTCTTGGCTACACCTTC

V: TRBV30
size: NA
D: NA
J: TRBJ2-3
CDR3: CAWRPGLVDTQYF
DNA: TGTGCCTGGCGCCCGGGACTGGTAGATACGCAGTATTTT

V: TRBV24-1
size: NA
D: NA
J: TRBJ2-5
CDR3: CATSDLGGGDFQETQYF
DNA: TGTGCCACCAGTGATTTAGGAGGGGGCGACTTCCAAGAGACCCAGTACTTC

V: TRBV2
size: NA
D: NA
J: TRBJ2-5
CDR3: CASSALRETQYF
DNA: TGTGCCAGCAGTGCCCTCAGAGAGACCCAGTACTTC

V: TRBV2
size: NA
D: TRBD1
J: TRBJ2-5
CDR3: CASSRDSTRETQYF
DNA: TGTGCCAGCAGCCGGGACAGCACAAGGGAGACCCAGTACTTC

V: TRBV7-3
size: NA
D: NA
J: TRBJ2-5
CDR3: CASSLTLTGAQYF
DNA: TGTGCCAGCAGCTTAACGCTCACAGGAGCCCAGTACTTC

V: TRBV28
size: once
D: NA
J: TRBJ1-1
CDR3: CASSLSYTEAFF
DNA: TGTGCCAGCAGTCTTAGTTACACTGAAGCTTTCTTT